Listed below are T cell receptor beta chains from one sample, sequenced in a study of blood T cell repertoires in COVID-19. Sequencing was performed with immunoSEQ multiplex PCR; in TCRdb, only in-frame clones are kept and a portion is missing. The sample shows some 180,000 clones, roughly three quarters of them seen only once. The sequenced sample consisted of peripheral blood. All receptors derive from a woman in her thirties or forties with COVID-19, enrolled during active disease. CDR3s include the opening cysteine and the closing phenylalanine or tryptophan. D genes are given only for firm matches. Clone size is given for some rows only: seen once, a few or many times, or a class if the clone is expanded.

TRBJ2-1	.	TRBV4-1	TRBD2	TGCGCCAGCAGCCAAGAACCAGCGGGAGGAATCAATGAGCAGTTCTTC	CASSQEPAGGINEQFF
TRBJ2-7	once	TRBV27	TRBD1	TGTGCCAGCAGTTTATCCCGGGACAGGGTATTCGAGCAGTACTTC	CASSLSRDRVFEQYF
TRBJ2-1	once	TRBV5-1	TRBD2	TGCGCCAGCAGCTTGACAGCGGGGGGATACAATGAGCAGTTCTTC	CASSLTAGGYNEQFF
TRBJ1-4	once	TRBV5-1	TRBD1	TGCGCCAGCAGCCTCAGGGGGCACGCTAATGAAAAACTGTTTTTT	CASSLRGHANEKLFF
TRBJ1-5	.	TRBV27	.	TGTGCCAGCAGTTTATCGGGGGGGCAGGGGCGAATAGGCAATCAGCCCCAGCATTTT	CASSLSGGQGRIGNQPQHF
TRBJ1-2	.	TRBV27	TRBD1	TGTGCCAGCAGTTCCCACAGGGGCGGGTATGGCTACACCTTC	CASSSHRGGYGYTF
TRBJ1-5	once	TRBV15	.	TGTGCCACCAGCAGAGATACAGGGCCTCAGCCCCAGCATTTT	CATSRDTGPQPQHF
TRBJ1-1	.	TRBV6-5	.	TGTGCCAGCAGACCCTCTTTTGGGGGGGGTACTGAAGCTTTCTTT	CASRPSFGGGTEAFF
TRBJ1-2	.	TRBV30	.	TGTGCCTGGAGTAAGGCGGGCTTGGGTGGCTACACCTTC	CAWSKAGLGGYTF
TRBJ2-2	.	TRBV19	TRBD1	TGTGCCAGTACGTTGGGACAGCACACCGGGGAGCTGTTTTTT	CASTLGQHTGELFF
TRBJ2-7	few	TRBV20-1	.	TGCAGTGCGGCAGGGCGCTACGAGCAGTACTTC	CSAAGRYEQYF
TRBJ2-7	few	TRBV18	TRBD2	TGTGCCAGCTCACCATCTAGCGGGAGTCGCGAGCAGTACTTC	CASSPSSGSREQYF
TRBJ2-2	.	TRBV7-2	.	TGTGCCAGCAGCTTAGCGGGCAGGATAGCCGGGGAGCTGTTTTTT	CASSLAGRIAGELFF
TRBJ2-1	once	TRBV7-2	TRBD2	TGTGCCAGCAGCTTCACTAGCGGGAGGAGTAATGAGCAGTTCTTC	CASSFTSGRSNEQFF
TRBJ1-5	.	TRBV7-2	.	TGTGCCAGCAGCTTAGTGGGGGCCGAGCAGCCCCAGCATTTT	CASSLVGAEQPQHF
TRBJ2-5	.	TRBV2	TRBD2	TGTGCCAGCAGTCCGGGACTAGCATCCGAGACCCAGTACTTC	CASSPGLASETQYF
TRBJ2-2	.	TRBV9	.	TGTGCCAGCAGCGTTGGCCTCCAGAACACCGGGGAGCTGTTTTTT	CASSVGLQNTGELFF
TRBJ2-5	few	TRBV19	TRBD1	TGTGCCAGTAGTATCGGACAGGGCGTCGAGACCCAGTACTTC	CASSIGQGVETQYF
TRBJ1-1	.	TRBV3-1/TRBV3-2	.	TGTGCCAGCAGCCAAGGCACAGGGTCTAAAGCTTTCTTT	CASSQGTGSKAFF
TRBJ1-2	many	TRBV3-1/TRBV3-2	.	TGTGCCAGCAGTTTGGGTCGGGGTCCCAACTATGGCTACACCTTC	CASSLGRGPNYGYTF
TRBJ1-2	few	TRBV25-1	TRBD1	TGTGCCAGCAGCCGGGACAGGGTTGGCTACACCTTC	CASSRDRVGYTF
TRBJ2-1	few	TRBV5-1	TRBD2	TGCGCCAGCAGCTTGGCAGCGGGAAACTACAATGAGCAGTTCTTC	CASSLAAGNYNEQFF
TRBJ2-3	.	TRBV4-1	.	TGCGCCAGCAGCCAAGATGCGAGGGCGGATACGCAGTATTTT	CASSQDARADTQYF
TRBJ1-6	few	TRBV5-5	.	TGTGCCAGCAGCTCGGCCCCGGCACAGACCAATTCACCCCTCCACTTT	CASSSAPAQTNSPLHF
TRBJ2-7	.	TRBV19	TRBD1	TGTGCCAGTAGTATGCCGAACAGGGGGCGAGGATACGAGCAGTACTTC	CASSMPNRGRGYEQYF
TRBJ1-1	.	TRBV5-1	TRBD1	TGCGCCAGCAGCATACTACAGGGGCGGGACACTGAAGCTTTCTTT	CASSILQGRDTEAFF
TRBJ2-5	.	TRBV5-4	.	TGTGCCAGCAGCTCGGGTGAGGAGACCCAGTACTTC	CASSSGEETQYF
TRBJ2-6	.	TRBV3-1/TRBV3-2	.	TGTGCCAGCACCCTACGGAGGGCGGCGGGGGCCAACGTCCTGACTTTC	CASTLRRAAGANVLTF
TRBJ2-4	.	TRBV6-2/TRBV6-3	TRBD2	TGTGCCAGCAGTTACTCCCTGGGGGGGGCCAAAAACATTCAGTACTTC	CASSYSLGGAKNIQYF
TRBJ2-1	.	TRBV5-1	TRBD1	TGCGCCAGCAGCTTGGGGACAGGGGGGTCATACAATGAGCAGTTCTTC	CASSLGTGGSYNEQFF
TRBJ2-3	.	TRBV27	TRBD2	TGTGCCAGCAGTCCCTCAACTAGCGGTAGCACAGATACGCAGTATTTT	CASSPSTSGSTDTQYF
TRBJ2-3	.	TRBV5-1	TRBD2	TGCGCCAGCAGCTTACCTAGCGGGAAGGAAACAGATACGCAGTATTTT	CASSLPSGKETDTQYF
TRBJ2-1	.	TRBV19	.	TGTGCCACCTTAAAGCAAGGGGGGGGGTTTGGTGAGCAGTTCTTC	CATLKQGGGFGEQFF
TRBJ2-3	many	TRBV27	.	TGTGCCAGCAGTTTTTCGTTGCAGGGTGGAGATACGCAGTATTTT	CASSFSLQGGDTQYF
TRBJ1-2	.	TRBV3-1/TRBV3-2	.	TGTGCCAGCCGGACTGGCGGCAGGGGAGGCTACACCTTC	CASRTGGRGGYTF
TRBJ2-7	.	TRBV3-1/TRBV3-2	.	TGTGCCAGCAGCCCTTCCAGTCCCGCCGAGCAGTACTTC	CASSPSSPAEQYF
TRBJ1-5	.	TRBV9	TRBD1	TGTGCCAGCAGCACAGGGGGCTATCAGCCCCAGCATTTT	CASSTGGYQPQHF
TRBJ2-5	.	TRBV6-5	TRBD1	TGTGCCAGCAGTTACTCGAGTTCAGGGGGAGAGACCCAGTACTTC	CASSYSSSGGETQYF
TRBJ2-7	.	TRBV6-2/TRBV6-3	TRBD2	TGTGCCAGCAGTTACGTGACTAGCGGGAGGTTCTACGAGCAGTACTTC	CASSYVTSGRFYEQYF
TRBJ2-1	.	TRBV9	TRBD2	TGTGCCAGCAGCTACTCGGGACTATCCAACAATGAGCAGTTCTTC	CASSYSGLSNNEQFF
TRBJ2-3	.	TRBV6-5	.	TGTGCCAGCAGGGTCCCAGGGGGCACAGATACGCAGTATTTT	CASRVPGGTDTQYF
TRBJ2-5	.	TRBV3-1/TRBV3-2	TRBD1	TGTGCCAGCAGCCAAGTTTCGACCCGGGACAGGGTGGTTCAAGAGACCCAGTACTTC	CASSQVSTRDRVVQETQYF
TRBJ1-2	.	TRBV5-8	TRBD1	TGTGCCAGCAACCGACAGGGGGCCGCCTATGGCTACACCTTC	CASNRQGAAYGYTF
TRBJ2-1	.	TRBV5-8	.	TGTGCCAGCAGCTTGGATAAGGCTAGCGAGCACAATGAGCAGTTCTTC	CASSLDKASEHNEQFF
TRBJ1-2	.	TRBV27	.	TGTGCCAGCAGTTTACGGCCAGTGGGGCACTGGGGCTATGGCTACACCTTC	CASSLRPVGHWGYGYTF
TRBJ2-5	.	TRBV5-5	TRBD2	TGTGCCAGCAGCGGGACTAGTGCAGAGACCCAGTACTTC	CASSGTSAETQYF
TRBJ2-3	.	TRBV5-1	TRBD2	TGCGCCAGCAGCTTGTCCGTGACTAGCGGGAGCCCCTCCGATACGCAGTATTTT	CASSLSVTSGSPSDTQYF
TRBJ2-2	.	TRBV2	.	TGTGCCAGCGTGGTGACAGGCAACACCGGGGAGCTGTTTTTT	CASVVTGNTGELFF
TRBJ2-1	.	TRBV11-2	.	TGTGCCAGCAGCCCAAACAGGGAACGGTACAATGAGCAGTTCTTC	CASSPNRERYNEQFF
TRBJ2-3	.	TRBV6-4	.	TGTGCCAGCAGTTCGTCCCGGGGTACAACTAGCACAGATACGCAGTATTTT	CASSSSRGTTSTDTQYF
TRBJ2-2	.	TRBV24-1	.	TGTGCCACCAGTGCAGGGGCGACCACCGGGGAGCTGTTTTTT	CATSAGATTGELFF
TRBJ2-7	.	TRBV19	TRBD1	TGTGCCAGTAGTAACGACAGGGTCCACGAGCAGTACTTC	CASSNDRVHEQYF
TRBJ2-3	.	TRBV7-9	TRBD2	TGTGCCAGCAGCCCACTGACTAGCGGAAACACAGATACGCAGTATTTT	CASSPLTSGNTDTQYF
TRBJ1-5	.	TRBV27	.	TGTGCCAGCAGTCATGGACAGACTCGAAGCAATCAGCCCCAGCATTTT	CASSHGQTRSNQPQHF
TRBJ2-2	few	TRBV29-1	.	TGCAGCGTACAGGGTGGGGGAAACACCGGGGAGCTGTTTTTT	CSVQGGGNTGELFF
TRBJ1-4	.	TRBV5-1	.	TGCGCCAGCAGCCAAACAGGGAATTTAGGGGAAAAACTGTTTTTT	CASSQTGNLGEKLFF
TRBJ1-2	once	TRBV5-1	.	TGCGCCAGCAGCCAGTCCGGGGGTAACTATGGCTACACCTTC	CASSQSGGNYGYTF
TRBJ2-7	once	TRBV2	.	TGTGCCAGCAGTGAATCCGGAGCTCTAAGTGAAACTTTGGAGAGCTACGAGCAGTACTTC	CASSESGALSETLESYEQYF